The clone carrying this T cell receptor beta chain came up once. The V gene's germline CDR1 is LNHDA and CDR2 SQIVND (reference sequence). V was trimmed by 7 bases and J by 2 bases, leaving 12 bases between them. The CDR3 length is 14 residues. The data derive from a study of control samples from healthy donors and cancer patients. Assay: immunoSEQ multiplex PCR; the TCRdb copy retains only in-frame clones and omits some. The repertoire includes some 95,000 clones, about 80% of them detected once, and 8% to 11% sits in the top ten. V gene TRBV19 combines with J gene TRBJ1-5, with D possibly matching TRBD1 (6 bases). The sequenced sample was blood. This receptor was taken from a young woman in good health. The CDR3 here is CASTLWGRNQPQHF. For the CDR3, the DNA is TGTGCCAGTACGCTCTGGGGGCGCAATCAGCCCCAGCATTTT.